This T cell receptor beta chain came from a study of cytomegalovirus exposure and HLA in healthy donors (dated by TCRdb to 2015 to 2018). About the study as a whole: An earlier analysis of more than 550 of the donors reported 276 Gb of sequence data and 117 million unique TCR beta sequences obtained from about 179 million T cells. Both class I and class II loci were covered by HLA typing, at four-digit resolution. Rather than using new phenotypic data, the later analysis identified candidate immune exposures from TCR beta sequences and from how often those sequences occurred across donors. The study combined high-throughput TCR immunosequencing, statistical association of individual TCRs with disease status, and machine learning to predict cytomegalovirus infection status. The number of typed donors differed by locus: about 629-630 for A, B, C, DRB1 and DQB1; approximately 530 for DQA1; 606 for DPA1; and roughly 490 for DPB1. The study aimed to test whether signatures of past pathogen exposure could be identified by cataloging public T cell receptors. To decide whether each TCR beta V gene segment behaved as functional or pseudogenic, an earlier analysis of some 540 of the donors relied on high-throughput TCR beta sequencing. A separate validation cohort of about 110 different subjects was used in addition to the roughly 670-subject first cohort. Donor age, sex, ethnicity and CMV serostatus were compiled alongside the repertoire data. The study profiled the T cell repertoires of fewer than 850 subjects by immunosequencing and related them to cytomegalovirus serostatus. About 300 gigabases of sequencing data and approximately 85 million unique TCR sequences were included in an early release covering under 650 HLA-typed donors. Among about 410 genotyped donors of the cohort, an average of roughly 230,000 unique TCR beta nucleotide sequences was sequenced per donor, of which about 18% were non-productive. A later analysis re-examined previously published TCR beta repertoires from about 700 donors and added high-resolution HLA genotyping to investigate patterns of TCR occurrence. A later genetic analysis took genome-wide SNP genotypes for about three fifths of the 666 donors and used that subset as a discovery cohort. The genetic ancestry cluster associated with self-reported Caucasian donors included 81% of the roughly 380 genotyped donors. Roughly five DR-DQ haplotypes were handled as single units for association and clustering, since linkage in the cohort was strong. Every discovery cohort repertoire had been produced on one sequencing platform.

The library was generated by the immunoSEQ multiplex PCR assay. For the multiplex PCR, a mixture combining 60 forward primers for TCR Vbeta segments and 13 reverse primers for TCR Jbeta segments was used. The CDR3 region of rearranged TCR beta genes was amplified from genomic DNA with a multiplex PCR assay. Amplified TCR beta libraries were sequenced as 87-base-pair reads on the Illumina HiSeq System. Per the source publication's procedure: In a later analysis, roughly 80 million unique TCR beta chains were counted across the approximately 640 repertoires, and around 10 million of these chains were shared by at least two donors. A nearest-neighbor algorithm error-corrected the raw reads and collapsed the reads into unique sequences, merging closely related sequences to remove PCR and sequencing errors. CDR3 sequences were aligned to IMGT reference sequences to assign V, D and J gene segments. Each retained sequence needed at least a six-nucleotide match to both a V gene segment and a J gene segment. A rearrangement was called productive if the CDR3 had no stop codons and remained in frame with V and J, and every other rearrangement was called non-productive. Following IMGT convention, CDR3 was defined as the stretch from the second conserved V-encoded cysteine to the conserved J-encoded phenylalanine. In an earlier analysis of approximately 500 of the donors, sequences lacking an unambiguous match to a single V gene segment were excluded. In an earlier analysis of approximately 590 of the donors, a V segment was called functional when productive rearrangements were above 56.7%, and segregating when the standard deviation between donors exceeded 5%. To diagnose cytomegalovirus status from the catalog of TCR beta chain sequences, a statistical classification framework was built. In a later analysis, V and J genes were assigned by comparing TCR nucleotide sequences against IMGT/GENE-DB human TR gene sequences. The TCRdist pipeline was used in a later analysis to assign CDR3 sequences and most-parsimonious VDJ recombination scenarios. In a later analysis, every TCR beta chain was defined by the combination of its CDR3 amino acid sequence and its V-gene family, and reads without a unique V-gene family were dropped. As a way to deal with suspected cross-contamination and a sequencing artifact, a later analysis dropped hundreds of nucleotide sequences that were highly shared and had low generation probability. In a later analysis, a clonal expansion index for each public chain was calculated from normalized within-repertoire ranks of inferred template counts. A later analysis computed generation probabilities with a VDJ recombination model fitted to out-of-frame rearrangements, and checked the results against IGoR. A later analysis scored TCR-TCR, TCR-HLA and TCR-CMV co-occurrence with hypergeometric tests, applying a repertoire-size bias correction to TCR pairs. False discovery rates were estimated in a later analysis by permuting HLA or CMV assignments 20 times. In a later analysis, co-occurring TCRs were grouped using DBSCAN, with TCRdist sequence similarity added in when clustering inside HLA-allele-positive subsets. Co-occurrence clustering excluded repertoires with fewer than 30,000 or more than 120,000 public chains, plus five with anomalous nucleotide sharing. TCRdb re-hosts the immuneACCESS table, in-frame sequences only. Its copies lack some clones; in the studies checked, an unresolved V gene accounts for under half of them, and the cause for the rest is not known. Clonal size and the V and J genes are those of that table, whereas D and trimming came from the DNA. In this sample's table one finds 20,000 to 25,000 clones. About a fifth of the sample rests with the top ten.

Concerning this clone: Its antigen is not yet known.

Results and caveats for the whole study, not just this receptor: In a later analysis, most CMV-associated TCR beta chains were found to appear HLA-restricted, with HLA associations seemingly driven largely by CMV exposure. HLA typing was unavailable for some donors at each locus, so association tests used only the typed subset. Sequencing depth was assumed to be roughly uniform across donors in the presence/absence analyses, though that assumption may not hold. A later analysis found that HLA-associated TCR beta chains were more clonally expanded and had lower generation probabilities than equally common non-associated chains. A later analysis found that TCR association rates varied across HLA loci, with DRB1 alleles showing the most associated TCRs and HLA-C alleles the fewest. A further reported finding was that TCR beta sequences accurately predicted the HLA-A and HLA-B alleles for most subjects in the first cohort. Most TCR sequences were seen in very few donors, while some public TCRs were found in many individuals. Three of the identified cytomegalovirus-associated TCR beta chains were confirmed in vitro to be specific for cytomegalovirus antigens. The 87-base-pair reads could not distinguish some IMGT-functional V segments, including TRBV6-2 and TRBV6-3, so those segments were excluded. The study gave a list of around 170 TCR beta chains associated with cytomegalovirus. When HLA alleles, especially DR and DQ, strongly co-occurred, TCR associations were difficult to assign to individual alleles. A cluster of highly shared sequence variants was judged likely to represent a technical artifact of the sequencing pipeline. The only immune exposure information available for the cohort was CMV serostatus. Compared with the approximately 720-donor mean, donors in an Asian-associated ancestry cluster had fewer N-insertions in productive TCRs, according to a later genetic analysis. In a later analysis, several top co-occurrence clusters were reported to appear linked to parvovirus B19, influenza, CMV and Epstein-Barr virus. The authors suggested that the approach could potentially be extended to other disease states and immunological phenotypes. In a later analysis, over 15,000 TCR beta sequences were associated with specific HLA alleles at a false discovery rate of 0.05. Linkage disequilibrium might explain the correlated functional status among segregating V segments, but an unknown experimental factor could not be ruled out. This cohort had only TCR beta chains sequenced, and the lack of alpha or paired-chain data limited which features could be detected. In both the original and validation cohorts, the classifier was reported to diagnose cytomegalovirus status with high specificity and sensitivity. Broadly in line with IMGT annotations, most TCR beta V segments showed up in productive rearrangements about 87% or about 30% of the time in an earlier analysis of 450 to 600 of the donors. Because counts were too low, roughly 16 rarely observed V segments, including chromosome 9 orphons, were excluded from the earlier analysis of around 590 of the donors. In a later genetic analysis, a missense DCLRE1C variant was associated with V-gene and J-gene trimming of TCR beta chains, and the association was replicated in an independent cohort.

In total, approximately 700 healthy bone marrow donors made up the cohort. At the time of sampling, all cohort members were nominally healthy, though unrecorded immune exposures were likely present. The donor was CMV seropositive and was included in the group of almost 300 seropositive cohort members. A peripheral blood sample was collected from each donor, and TCR beta sequencing was performed on peripheral blood mononuclear cells. The Qiagen DNeasy Blood Extraction Kit was used to extract genomic DNA from the blood cell samples. Trimming removed 2 bases from V and 5 bases from J; the gene matches leave 2 bases unexplained. From the cysteine through the phenylalanine, the CDR3 covers 13 amino acids. Only the CDR3 DNA stays, 39 bases, in frame from base 1. The germline V gene (reference sequence) supplies CDR1 MNHEY and CDR2 SMNVEV.

Here the chain combines TRBV27 and TRBJ2-5, and 7 bases in between align with TRBD2. The sample taken for sequencing was PBMCs. The receptor comes from a man between 60 and 75 years old in good health and CMV-seropositive. The CDR3 here reads CASSLREDETQYF. The bases are TGTGCCAGCAGTTTACGGGAGGACGAGACCCAGTACTTC.